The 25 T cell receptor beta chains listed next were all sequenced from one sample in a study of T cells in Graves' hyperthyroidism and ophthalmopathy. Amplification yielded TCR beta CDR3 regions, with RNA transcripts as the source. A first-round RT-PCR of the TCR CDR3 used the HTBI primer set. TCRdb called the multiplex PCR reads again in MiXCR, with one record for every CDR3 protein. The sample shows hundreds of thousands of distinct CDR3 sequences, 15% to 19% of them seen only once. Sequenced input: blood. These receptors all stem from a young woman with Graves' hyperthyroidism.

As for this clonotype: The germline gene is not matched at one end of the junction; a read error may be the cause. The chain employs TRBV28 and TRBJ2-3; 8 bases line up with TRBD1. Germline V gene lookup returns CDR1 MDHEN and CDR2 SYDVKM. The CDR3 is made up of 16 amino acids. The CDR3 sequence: CASSFIQGAGTGTQYF. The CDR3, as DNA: TGTGCCAGCAGTTTCATCCAGGGGGCGGGCACAGGTACGCAGTATTTT. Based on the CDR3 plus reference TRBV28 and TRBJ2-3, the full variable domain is DVKVTQSSRYLVKRTGEKVFLECVQDMDHENMFWYRQDPGLGLRLIYFSYDVKMKEKGDIPEGYSVSREKKERFSLILESASTNQTSMYLCASSFIQGAGTGTQYFGPGTRLTVL.

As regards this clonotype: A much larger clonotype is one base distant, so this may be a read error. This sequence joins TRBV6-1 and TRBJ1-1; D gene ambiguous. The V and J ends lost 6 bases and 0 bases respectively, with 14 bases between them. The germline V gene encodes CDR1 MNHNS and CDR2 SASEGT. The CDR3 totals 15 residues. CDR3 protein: CASRAGGLVNTEAFF. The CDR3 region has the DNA TGTGCCAGCAGGGCGGGAGGGTTGGTGAACACTGAAGCTTTCTTT.

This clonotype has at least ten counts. CDR3 DNA sequence: TGTGCCAGCAGCCAAGGGACCAATGAGCAGTTCTTC. Amino acid sequence: CASSQGTNEQFF. The chain couples TRBV4-2 to TRBJ2-1; D ambiguous. The germline V and J ends were trimmed by 1 base and 6 bases, with 4 bases remaining between them. The germline gives CDR1 LGHNA, CDR2 YNFKEQ. The CDR3 has 12 residues.

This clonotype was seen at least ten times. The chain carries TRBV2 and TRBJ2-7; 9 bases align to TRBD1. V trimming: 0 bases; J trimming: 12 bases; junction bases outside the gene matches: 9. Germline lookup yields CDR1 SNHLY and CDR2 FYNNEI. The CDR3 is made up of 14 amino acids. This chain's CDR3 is CASSEARDREKTYF. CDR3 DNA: TGTGCCAGCAGTGAAGCAAGGGACAGGGAAAAAACGTACTTC.

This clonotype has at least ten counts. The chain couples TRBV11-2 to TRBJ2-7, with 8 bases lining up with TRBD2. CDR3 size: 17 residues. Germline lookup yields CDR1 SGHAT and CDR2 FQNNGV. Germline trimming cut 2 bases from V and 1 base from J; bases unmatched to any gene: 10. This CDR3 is CASSLSSSGSYSYEQYF. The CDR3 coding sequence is TGTGCCAGCAGCTTAAGCTCCAGCGGGAGTTATTCCTACGAGCAGTACTTC.

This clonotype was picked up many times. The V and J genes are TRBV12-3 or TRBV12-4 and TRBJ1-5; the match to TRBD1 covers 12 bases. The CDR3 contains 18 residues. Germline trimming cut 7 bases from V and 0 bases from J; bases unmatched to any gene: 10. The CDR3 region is CASTLGTGGGSSNQPQHF. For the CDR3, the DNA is TGTGCCAGCACTCTAGGGACAGGGGGCGGAAGTAGCAATCAGCCCCAGCATTTT.

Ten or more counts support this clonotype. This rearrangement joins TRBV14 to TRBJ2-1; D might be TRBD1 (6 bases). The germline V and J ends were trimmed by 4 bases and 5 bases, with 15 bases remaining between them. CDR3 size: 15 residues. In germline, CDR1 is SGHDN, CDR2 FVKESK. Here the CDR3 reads CASSPVRGSHNEQFF. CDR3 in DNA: TGTGCCAGCAGCCCCGTCAGGGGAAGCCACAATGAGCAGTTCTTC.

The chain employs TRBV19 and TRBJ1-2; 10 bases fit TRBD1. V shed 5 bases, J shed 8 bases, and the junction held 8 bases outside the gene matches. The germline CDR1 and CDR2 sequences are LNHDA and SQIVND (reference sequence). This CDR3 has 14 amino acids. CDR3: CASSVDRGKGGYTF. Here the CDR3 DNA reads TGTGCCAGTAGTGTGGACAGGGGGAAGGGGGGCTACACCTTC.

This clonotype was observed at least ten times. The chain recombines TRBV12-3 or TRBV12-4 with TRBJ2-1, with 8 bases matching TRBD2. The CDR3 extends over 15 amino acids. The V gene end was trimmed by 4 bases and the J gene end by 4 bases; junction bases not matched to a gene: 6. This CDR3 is CASSSKAGEYNEQFF. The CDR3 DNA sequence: TGTGCCAGCAGTTCTAAAGCGGGGGAGTACAATGAGCAGTTCTTC.

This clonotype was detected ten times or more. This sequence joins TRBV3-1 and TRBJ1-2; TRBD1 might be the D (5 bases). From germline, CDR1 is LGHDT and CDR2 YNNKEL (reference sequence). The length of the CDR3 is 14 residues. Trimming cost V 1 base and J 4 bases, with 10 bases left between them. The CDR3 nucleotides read TGTGCCAGCAGCCAAGCGGGACTCAGCTATGGCTACACCTTC. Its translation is CASSQAGLSYGYTF.

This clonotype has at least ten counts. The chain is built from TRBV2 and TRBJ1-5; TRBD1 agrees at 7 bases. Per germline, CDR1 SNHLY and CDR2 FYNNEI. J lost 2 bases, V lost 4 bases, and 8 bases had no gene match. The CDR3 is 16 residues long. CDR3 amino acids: CASSAMTGLRNQPQHF. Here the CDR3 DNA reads TGTGCCAGCAGTGCGATGACAGGGTTGCGCAATCAGCCCCAGCATTTT.

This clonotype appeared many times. For the CDR3, the DNA is TGTGCCAGCAGTCGCGGACAGGGAGCAGATACGCAGTATTTT. This translates into CASSRGQGADTQYF. This rearrangement joins TRBV6-1 to TRBJ2-3; 8 bases are shared with TRBD1. This CDR3 spans 14 amino acids. Germline CDR1 MNHNS, CDR2 SASEGT. V lost 5 bases and J lost 4; bases outside the gene matches: 5.

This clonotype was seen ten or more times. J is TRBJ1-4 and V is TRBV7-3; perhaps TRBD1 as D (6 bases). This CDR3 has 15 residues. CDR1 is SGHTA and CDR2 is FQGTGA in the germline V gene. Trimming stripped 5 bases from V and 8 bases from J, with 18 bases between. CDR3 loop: CASSPRGGAEEKLFF. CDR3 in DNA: TGTGCCAGCAGCCCCCGGGGGGGGGCGGAGGAAAAACTGTTTTTT.

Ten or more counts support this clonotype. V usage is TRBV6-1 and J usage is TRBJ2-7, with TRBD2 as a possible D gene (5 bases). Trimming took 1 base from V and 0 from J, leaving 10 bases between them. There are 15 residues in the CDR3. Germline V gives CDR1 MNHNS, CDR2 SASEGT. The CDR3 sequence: CASSEVSGSSYEQYF. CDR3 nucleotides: TGTGCCAGCAGTGAAGTCTCGGGGTCCTCCTACGAGCAGTACTTC.

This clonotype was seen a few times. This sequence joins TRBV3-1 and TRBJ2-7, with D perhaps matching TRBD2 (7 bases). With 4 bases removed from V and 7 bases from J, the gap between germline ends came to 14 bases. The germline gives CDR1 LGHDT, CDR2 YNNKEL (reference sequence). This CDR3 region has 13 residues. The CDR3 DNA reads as TGTGCCAGCAGCCCGGGGGGCCGGGGGGAGCAGTACTTC. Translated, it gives CASSPGGRGEQYF.

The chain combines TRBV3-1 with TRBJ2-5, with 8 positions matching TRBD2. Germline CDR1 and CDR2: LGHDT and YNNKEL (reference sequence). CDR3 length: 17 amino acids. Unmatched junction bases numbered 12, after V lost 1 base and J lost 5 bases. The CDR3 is CASSQGAGARGGETQYF. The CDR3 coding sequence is TGTGCCAGCAGCCAAGGAGCGGGAGCGCGAGGGGGGGAGACCCAGTACTTC.

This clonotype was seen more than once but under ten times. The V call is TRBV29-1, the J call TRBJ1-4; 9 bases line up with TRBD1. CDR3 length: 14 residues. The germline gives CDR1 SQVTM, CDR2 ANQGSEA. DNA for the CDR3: TGCAGTTTCGTTCTGGACAGGGGATCGAAAAAACTGTTTTTT. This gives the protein CSFVLDRGSKKLFF.

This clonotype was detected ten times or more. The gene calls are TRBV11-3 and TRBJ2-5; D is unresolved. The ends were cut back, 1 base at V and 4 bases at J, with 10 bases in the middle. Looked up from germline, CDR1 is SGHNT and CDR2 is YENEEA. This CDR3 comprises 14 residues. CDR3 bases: TGTGCCAGCAGCTTAGCTAGTCCTCGAGAGACCCAGTACTTC. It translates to CASSLASPRETQYF. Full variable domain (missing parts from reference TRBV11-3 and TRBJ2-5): EAGVVQSPRYKIIEKKQPVAFWCNPISGHNTLYWYLQNLGQGPELLIRYENEEAVDDSQLPKDRFSAERLKGVDSTLKIQPAELGDSAVYLCASSLASPRETQYFGPGTRLLVL.

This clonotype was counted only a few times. CDR3 sequence reads: CASSFGQGLGYTF. Written as DNA, the CDR3 is TGTGCCAGCAGCTTTGGACAGGGACTTGGCTACACCTTC. The chain joins TRBV7-2 to TRBJ1-2, with 8 bases lining up with TRBD1. Germline loops: CDR1 SGHTA, CDR2 FQGNSA. V lost 3 bases to trimming and J lost 7 bases; unmatched junction nucleotides: 4. The CDR3 runs 13 residues.

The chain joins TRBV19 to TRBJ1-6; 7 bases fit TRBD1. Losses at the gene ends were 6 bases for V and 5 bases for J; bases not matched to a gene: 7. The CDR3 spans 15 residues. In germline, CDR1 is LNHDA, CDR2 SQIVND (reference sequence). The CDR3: CASSRRQGDNSPLHF. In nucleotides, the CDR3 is TGTGCCAGTAGCAGACGACAGGGAGATAATTCACCCCTCCACTTT.

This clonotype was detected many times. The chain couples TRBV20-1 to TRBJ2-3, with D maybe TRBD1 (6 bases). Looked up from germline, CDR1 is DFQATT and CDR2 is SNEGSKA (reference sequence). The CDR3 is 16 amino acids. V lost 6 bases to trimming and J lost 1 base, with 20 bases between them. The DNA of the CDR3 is TGCAGTGCAGCTCCGGGACACTCCTTGGGCACAGATACGCAGTATTTT. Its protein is CSAAPGHSLGTDTQYF.

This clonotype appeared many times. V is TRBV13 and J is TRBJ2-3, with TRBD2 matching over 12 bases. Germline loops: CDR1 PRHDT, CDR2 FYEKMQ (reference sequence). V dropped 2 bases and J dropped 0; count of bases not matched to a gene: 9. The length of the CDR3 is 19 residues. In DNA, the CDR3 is TGTGCCAGCAGCTTACGGAGACTAGCGGGGGTACCTAGCACAGATACGCAGTATTTT. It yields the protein CASSLRRLAGVPSTDTQYF.

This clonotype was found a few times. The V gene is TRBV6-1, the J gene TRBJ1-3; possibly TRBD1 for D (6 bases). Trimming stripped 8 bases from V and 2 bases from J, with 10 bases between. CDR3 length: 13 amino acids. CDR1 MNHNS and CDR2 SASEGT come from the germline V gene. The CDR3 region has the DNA TGTGCCAGCGGAACAGGGACTGGAAACACCATATATTTT. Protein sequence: CASGTGTGNTIYF.

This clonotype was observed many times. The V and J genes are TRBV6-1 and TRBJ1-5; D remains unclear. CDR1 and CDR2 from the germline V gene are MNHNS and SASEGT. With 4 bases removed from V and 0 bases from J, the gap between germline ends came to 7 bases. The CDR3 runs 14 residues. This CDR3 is CASSGLYSNQPQHF. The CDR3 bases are TGTGCCAGCAGTGGCTTGTATAGCAATCAGCCCCAGCATTTT.

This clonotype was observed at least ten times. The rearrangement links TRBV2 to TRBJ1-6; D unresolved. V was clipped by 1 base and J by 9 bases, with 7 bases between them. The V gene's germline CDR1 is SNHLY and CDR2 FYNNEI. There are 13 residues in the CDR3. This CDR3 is CASSEGSSSPLHF. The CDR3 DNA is TGTGCCAGCAGTGAAGGGTCAAGTTCACCCCTCCACTTT.